The source of this T cell receptor (beta chain) is a study of naive and memory T cell subsets. In its sample, this clonotype was seen many times. Its target is not known. Findings and caveats of the study: There was no ground truth to check naive and memory subset results. Naive repertoires, especially CD8, held a few larger clonotypes, possibly memory cells re-expressing CD45RA.

CDR3 length equals 14 residues. Germline V gives CDR1 SQVTM, CDR2 ANQGSEA. Unmatched junction bases numbered 9, after V lost 6 bases and J lost 6 bases. The beta constant-region primer was an equimolar mix of two oligonucleotides covering TRBC1 and TRBC2. Four rounds of PCR amplified the ligated cDNA using nested alpha and beta constant-region primers plus SP2. One entry per CDR3 protein results from TCRdb running MiXCR on the UMI-ligation and nested PCR reads. Of roughly 99,000 distinct CDR3 sequences listed, approximately 11% were seen once; the top ten hold approximately 0.14%. The V gene is TRBV29-1, the J gene TRBJ2-4; 9 bases fit TRBD1. This receptor was identified in a human donor in good health. The sample was naive CD4+ T cells from blood. CDR3 amino acids: CSVEPGQGRNIQYF. DNA for the CDR3: TGCAGCGTCGAACCGGGACAGGGTCGAAACATTCAGTACTTC. The variable domain in full, with the rest retrieved from reference TRBV29-1 and TRBJ2-4, is SAVISQKPSRDICQRGTSLTIQCQVDSQVTMMFWYRQQPGQSLTLIATANQGSEATYESGFVIDKFPISRPNLTFSTLTVSNMSPEDSSIYLCSVEPGQGRNIQYFGAGTRLSVL.